A single sample is the source of the 11 T cell receptor beta chains below, sequenced in a study of T cells in Graves' hyperthyroidism and ophthalmopathy. The CDR3 regions of TCR beta were amplified from RNA transcripts. HTBI primers drove first-round RT-PCR of the TCR CDR3. MiXCR was run by TCRdb on the multiplex PCR reads, yielding one entry per CDR3 protein. The repertoire has hundreds of thousands of distinct CDR3 sequences, just under 20% of them found once; the top ten carry 40% to 50%. The specimen was blood. The receptor set was obtained from a man aged 40-49 years with Graves' ophthalmopathy.

The chain uses TRBV5-1 and TRBJ2-3, with 9 bases lining up with TRBD2. Germline CDR1 and CDR2: SGHRS and YFSETQ. The CDR3 has 16 amino acids. J was trimmed by 4 bases and V by 0 bases; bases with no gene match: 6. CDR3 in amino acids: CASSLGIAGAADTQYF. The CDR3 DNA reads TGCGCCAGCAGCTTGGGGATAGCGGGGGCGGCAGATACGCAGTATTTT. Drawing the rest from reference TRBV5-1 and TRBJ2-3, the complete variable domain is KAGVTQTPRYLIKTRGQQVTLSCSPISGHRSVSWYQQTPGQGLQFLFEYFSETQRNKGNFPGRFSGRQFSNSRSEMNVSTLELGDSALYLCASSLGIAGAADTQYFGPGTRLTVL.

The chain links TRBV29-1 to TRBJ1-2; TRBD1 might be the D (5 bases). V was cut by 4 bases and J by 8 bases, with 17 bases left in between. The CDR3 sequence is 13 residues long. Germline V lookup: CDR1 SQVTM, CDR2 ANQGSEA. CDR3 residues: CSVAGAAVYGYTF. The CDR3 DNA reads as TGCAGCGTTGCTGGGGCCGCCGTCTACGGCTACACCTTC. Supplemented by reference TRBV29-1 and TRBJ1-2, the full variable domain reads SAVISQKPSRDICQRGTSLTIQCQVDSQVTMMFWYRQQPGQSLTLIATANQGSEATYESGFVIDKFPISRPNLTFSTLTVSNMSPEDSSIYLCSVAGAAVYGYTFGSGTRLTVV.

The chain links TRBV6-5 to TRBJ2-7, with D unclear. The V end lost 7 bases, the J end lost 3 bases, and 19 bases lay between the germline ends. This CDR3 is 15 amino acids long. Per germline, CDR1 MNHEY and CDR2 SVGAGI. The CDR3 reads CASTYGWSALYEQYF. The CDR3, as DNA: TGTGCCAGCACCTACGGGTGGAGTGCCCTCTACGAGCAGTACTTC.

This clonotype was detected ten times or more. This chain uses TRBV2 with TRBJ2-5; no clear D. Germline assignment: CDR1 SNHLY and CDR2 FYNNEI. Deletions cut 3 bases from V and 5 bases from J, with 22 bases between. The CDR3 consists of 17 residues. The DNA for the CDR3 is TGTGCCAGCAGTGATGAGGCGGCTTACTCATTGGAGGAGACCCAGTACTTC. Translating gives CASSDEAAYSLEETQYF. The full variable domain, rest sourced from reference TRBV2 and TRBJ2-5, is EPEVTQTPSHQVTQMGQEVILRCVPISNHLYFYWYRQILGQKVEFLVSFYNNEISEKSEIFDDQFSVERPDGSNFTLKIRSTKLEDSAMYFCASSDEAAYSLEETQYFGPGTRLLVL.

This clonotype was recorded at least ten times. This sequence joins TRBV11-1 and TRBJ2-7; no firm D call. The CDR3 runs to 14 residues. V was clipped by 3 bases and J by 0 bases, with 9 bases between them. Germline V gives CDR1 SGHAT, CDR2 FQDESV (reference sequence). Here the CDR3 DNA reads TGTGCCAGCAGCTTCGGACGGAGCTCCTACGAGCAGTACTTC. As protein: CASSFGRSSYEQYF.

This clonotype came up a few times. The genes are TRBV12-3 or TRBV12-4 and TRBJ2-1, with unresolved D. The V gene lost 2 bases and the J gene lost 9 bases, with 2 bases spanning the gap. The CDR3 spans 10 residues. CDR3 residues: CASSLSEQFF. In nucleotides, the CDR3 is TGTGCCAGCAGTTTAAGTGAGCAGTTCTTC.

This clonotype was seen only a few times. The gene calls are TRBV6-9 and TRBJ2-7, with D perhaps TRBD1 or TRBD2 (5 bases each). The CDR3 has 14 amino acids. Trimming took off 1 base at V and 5 bases at J, with 12 bases between the two ends. CDR1 is MNHGY and CDR2 is SVAAGI in the germline V gene. For the CDR3, the DNA is TGTGCCAGCAGTTATTACCCCGGGGCTGACGAGCAGTACTTC. This sequence encodes CASSYYPGADEQYF.

This clonotype was seen only a few times. V gene TRBV20-1 combines with J gene TRBJ2-1; 7 bases align to TRBD1. The CDR3 contains 14 residues. Trimming removed 6 bases from V and 8 bases from J; junction bases left unmatched: 13. The germline V gene encodes CDR1 DFQATT and CDR2 SNEGSKA (reference sequence). The CDR3 DNA reads as TGCAGTGCCCAAGGGGCCAGGGGGATTGATGAGCAGTTCTTC. This encodes CSAQGARGIDEQFF.

This rearrangement joins TRBV6-1 to TRBJ2-5, with TRBD2 matching 13 bases. CDR3 length: 16 amino acids. The V and J ends lost 5 bases and 5 bases, in that order; junction bases with no gene match: 8. The V gene's germline CDR1 is MNHNS and CDR2 SASEGT. The CDR3 sequence: CASSRLAGGRGETQYF. Here the CDR3 DNA reads TGTGCCAGCAGTCGACTAGCGGGGGGCAGGGGGGAGACCCAGTACTTC.

The chain uses TRBV19 and TRBJ2-7, with D perhaps matching TRBD2 (5 bases). V lost 0 bases to trimming and J lost 3 bases, with 12 bases between them. Germline CDR1 reads LNHDA; CDR2 reads SQIVND (reference sequence). CDR3 length: 15 residues. CDR3 coding DNA: TGTGCCAGTAGTATAGACGGAGGTGCCCACTACGAGCAGTACTTC. The encoded protein is CASSIDGGAHYEQYF. The full variable domain, rest sourced from reference TRBV19 and TRBJ2-7, is DGGITQSPKYLFRKEGQNVTLSCEQNLNHDAMYWYRQDPGQGLRLIYYSQIVNDFQKGDIAEGYSVSREKKESFPLTVTSAQKNPTAFYLCASSIDGGAHYEQYFGPGTRLTVT.

This clonotype has at least ten counts. This chain uses TRBV10-3 with TRBJ2-1; 9 bases fit TRBD2. The junction had 6 bases not matched to a gene; V was cut back by 2 bases and J by 7 bases. Germline V gives CDR1 ENHRY, CDR2 SYGVKD. This CDR3 has 15 residues. The CDR3 DNA follows: TGTGCCATCAGTGAGGCTCTAGCGGGACCAAATGAGCAGTTCTTC. Its translation is CAISEALAGPNEQFF.